The rows below give T cell receptor beta chains drawn from one sample of a study of cytomegalovirus exposure and HLA in healthy donors. Only in-frame clones appear in the TCRdb table, and some are missing; sequencing was by immunoSEQ multiplex PCR. The sample lists about 120,000 clones, 80% occurring once. Sequencing was carried out using PBMCs. The receptors were gathered from a female donor in good health and CMV-seropositive. Each CDR3 is given with its conserved first and last residue. Each record gives: V gene, D gene, J gene, CDR3 protein, CDR3 DNA. A D gene is named only where the DNA matches it firmly.

V: TRBV9
D: TRBD1
J: TRBJ1-4
CDR3: CASSRQGLGEKLFF
DNA: TGTGCCAGCAGTCGACAGGGCCTAGGAGAAAAACTGTTTTTT

V: TRBV27
D: NA
J: TRBJ1-1
CDR3: CASSLSWSMNTEAFF
DNA: TGTGCCAGCAGTTTATCGTGGAGTATGAACACTGAAGCTTTCTTT

V: TRBV2
D: NA
J: TRBJ1-3
CDR3: CASSEMRRGGGNTIYF
DNA: TGTGCCAGCAGTGAGATGAGGAGGGGTGGAGGAAACACCATATATTTT

V: TRBV18
D: TRBD1
J: TRBJ2-2
CDR3: CASSPLSRGQTGELFF
DNA: TGTGCCAGCTCGCCCCTTAGCAGGGGGCAAACCGGGGAGCTGTTTTTT

V: TRBV9
D: NA
J: TRBJ1-2
CDR3: CASSVEGRGGYTF
DNA: TGTGCCAGCAGCGTAGAAGGTCGGGGGGGCTACACCTTC

V: TRBV4-2
D: NA
J: TRBJ1-2
CDR3: CASSQDTAGNYGYTF
DNA: TGTGCCAGCAGCCAAGATACGGCGGGGAACTATGGCTACACCTTC

V: TRBV9
D: TRBD2
J: TRBJ2-7
CDR3: CASSVAGRDSEEQYF
DNA: TGTGCCAGCAGCGTAGCTGGGAGGGATTCGGAAGAGCAGTACTTC

V: TRBV20-1
D: TRBD2
J: TRBJ2-5
CDR3: CSARLAETQYF
DNA: TGCAGTGCCAGACTAGCGGAGACCCAGTACTTC

V: TRBV6-6
D: NA
J: TRBJ2-1
CDR3: CATRDNEQFF
DNA: TGTGCCACCCGAGACAATGAGCAGTTCTTC

V: TRBV12-2
D: NA
J: TRBJ1-4
CDR3: CASRLVEVATNEKLFF
DNA: TGTGCAAGTCGCTTAGTAGAGGTTGCAACTAATGAAAAACTGTTTTTT

V: TRBV6-6
D: NA
J: TRBJ2-3
CDR3: CASSYSLGTSTDTQYF
DNA: TGTGCCAGCAGTTACTCGTTGGGGACTAGCACAGATACGCAGTATTTT

V: TRBV19
D: NA
J: TRBJ2-3
CDR3: CASQVTQYF
DNA: TGTGCGTCACAAGTTACGCAGTATTTT

V: TRBV19
D: TRBD1
J: TRBJ1-2
CDR3: CASTTGETHYGYTF
DNA: TGTGCCAGTACCACAGGGGAAACCCACTATGGCTACACCTTC

V: TRBV5-1
D: NA
J: TRBJ2-7
CDR3: CASSQDTYEQYF
DNA: TGCGCCAGCAGCCAGGACACCTACGAGCAGTACTTC

V: TRBV7-6
D: TRBD1
J: TRBJ2-7
CDR3: CASSLAAGTVAYEQYF
DNA: TGTGCCAGCAGCTTAGCGGCCGGGACAGTTGCCTACGAGCAGTACTTC

V: TRBV6-1
D: NA
J: TRBJ1-4
CDR3: CASSEIRASREKLFF
DNA: TGTGCCAGCAGTGAAATCAGGGCCTCTCGGGAAAAACTGTTTTTT

V: TRBV15
D: NA
J: TRBJ2-5
CDR3: CATSRDRGSETQYF
DNA: TGTGCCACCAGCAGAGATAGGGGATCCGAGACCCAGTACTTC